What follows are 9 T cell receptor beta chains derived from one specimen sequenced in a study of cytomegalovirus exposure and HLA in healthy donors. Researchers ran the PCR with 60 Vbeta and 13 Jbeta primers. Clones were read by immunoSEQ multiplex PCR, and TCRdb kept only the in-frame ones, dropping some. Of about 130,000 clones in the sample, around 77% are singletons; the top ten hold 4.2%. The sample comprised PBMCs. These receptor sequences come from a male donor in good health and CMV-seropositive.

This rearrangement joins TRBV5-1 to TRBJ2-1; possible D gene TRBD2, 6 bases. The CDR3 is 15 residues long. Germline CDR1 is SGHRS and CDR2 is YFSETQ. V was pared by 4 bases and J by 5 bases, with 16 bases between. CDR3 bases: TGCGCCAGCAGCCCCGGGGTAGCGGAGGACAATGAGCAGTTCTTC. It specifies CASSPGVAEDNEQFF. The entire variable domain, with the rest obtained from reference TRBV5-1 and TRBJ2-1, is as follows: KAGVTQTPRYLIKTRGQQVTLSCSPISGHRSVSWYQQTPGQGLQFLFEYFSETQRNKGNFPGRFSGRQFSNSRSEMNVSTLELGDSALYLCASSPGVAEDNEQFFGPGTRLTVL.

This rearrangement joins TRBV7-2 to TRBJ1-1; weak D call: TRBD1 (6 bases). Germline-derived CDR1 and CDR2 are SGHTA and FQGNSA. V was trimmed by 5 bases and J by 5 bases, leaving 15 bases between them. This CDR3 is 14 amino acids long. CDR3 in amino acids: CASSPRQRGTEAFF. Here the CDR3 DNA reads TGTGCCAGCAGCCCAAGGCAGAGGGGGACTGAAGCTTTCTTT.

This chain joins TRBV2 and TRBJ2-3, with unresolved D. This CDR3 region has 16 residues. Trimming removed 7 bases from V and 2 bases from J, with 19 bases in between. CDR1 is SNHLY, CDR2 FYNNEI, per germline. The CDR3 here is CASTPFEPPFTDTQYF. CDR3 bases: TGTGCCAGCACCCCTTTTGAGCCCCCTTTCACAGATACGCAGTATTTT.

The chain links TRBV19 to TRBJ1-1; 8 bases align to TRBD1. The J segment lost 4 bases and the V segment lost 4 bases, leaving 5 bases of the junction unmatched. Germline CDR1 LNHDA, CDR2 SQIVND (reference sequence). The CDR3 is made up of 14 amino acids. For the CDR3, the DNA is TGTGCCAGTAGTAGGGACAGGTCGAGCACTGAAGCTTTCTTT. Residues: CASSRDRSSTEAFF.

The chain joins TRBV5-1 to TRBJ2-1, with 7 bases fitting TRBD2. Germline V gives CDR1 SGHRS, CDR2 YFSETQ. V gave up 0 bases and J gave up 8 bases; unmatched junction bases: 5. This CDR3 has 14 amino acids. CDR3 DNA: TGCGCCAGCAGCTTGGTTGCGGGAGTGGATGAGCAGTTCTTC. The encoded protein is CASSLVAGVDEQFF.

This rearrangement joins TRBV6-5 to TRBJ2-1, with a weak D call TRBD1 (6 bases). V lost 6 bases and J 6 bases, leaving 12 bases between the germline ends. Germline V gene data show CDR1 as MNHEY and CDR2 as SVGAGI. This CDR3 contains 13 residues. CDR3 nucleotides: TGTGCCAGCAGAACACAGGGATTCAATGAGCAGTTCTTC. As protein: CASRTQGFNEQFF.

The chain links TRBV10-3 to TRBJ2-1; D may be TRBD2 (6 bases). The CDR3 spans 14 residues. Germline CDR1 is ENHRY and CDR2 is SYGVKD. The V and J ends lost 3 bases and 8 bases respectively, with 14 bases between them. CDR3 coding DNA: TGTGCCATCAGTGATAAGGGGACGGGGGATGAGCAGTTCTTC. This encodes CAISDKGTGDEQFF.

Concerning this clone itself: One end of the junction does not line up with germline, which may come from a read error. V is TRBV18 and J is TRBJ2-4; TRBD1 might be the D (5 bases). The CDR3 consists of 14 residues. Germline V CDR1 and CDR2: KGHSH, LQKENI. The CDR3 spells CASSPDIAKNSQYF. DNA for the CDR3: TGTGCCAGCTCACCGGACATAGCCAAAAACAGTCAGTACTTC. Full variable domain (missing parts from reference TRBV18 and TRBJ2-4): NAGVMQNPRHLVRRRGQEARLRCSPMKGHSHVYWYRQLPEEGLKFMVYLQKENIIDESGMPKERFSAEFPKEGPSILRIQQVVRGDSAAYFCASSPDIAKNSQYFGAGTRLSVL.

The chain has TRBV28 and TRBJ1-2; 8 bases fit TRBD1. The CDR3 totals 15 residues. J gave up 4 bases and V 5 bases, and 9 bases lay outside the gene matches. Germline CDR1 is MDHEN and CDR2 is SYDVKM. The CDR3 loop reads CASSPQGAKFYGYTF. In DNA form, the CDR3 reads TGTGCCAGCAGTCCCCAGGGGGCAAAATTCTATGGCTACACCTTC.